This T cell receptor beta chain originates from a study of spatial heterogeneity in lung cancer (dated by TCRdb to the late 2010s). About the investigation overall: More beta-chain than alpha-chain transcripts were consistently detected, likely reflecting higher beta-chain transcript abundance. In the raw uncorrected reads, each unique combination of TCR and UMI appeared on average more than ten times. The study quantitatively compared TCR alpha and beta repertoires across multiple tumor regions, matched nontumor lung and blood in non-small cell lung cancer. Nonsynonymous mutation counts, determined by whole-exome sequencing of tumor tissue, were related to features of the TCR repertoire. At surgery, about 210 tumor regions, 64 matched nontumor lung samples and 56 PBMC samples were TCR-sequenced for both alpha and beta chains. Beyond this particular receptor, the publication reports: Additional single-cell paired TCR alpha and beta sequencing was considered necessary to confirm, at a functional level, the hypothesis that regional TCRs recognize regional mutations. Ubiquitous expanded tumor TCRs showed up in blood more often at tumor resection than at routine follow-up.

This specimen's time point label, interpreted: sample taken at primary tumor resection. Whole RNA extracted from tumor and nontumor lung tissue, or from cryopreserved PBMC samples, was used for TCR sequencing without cell sorting. The donors were some 72 patients from the lung TRACERx cohort who had early-stage, untreated non-small cell lung cancer. A patient was chosen for TCR sequencing only when enough RNA was available from at least two tumor regions. The library was generated by 5' RACE. Instrument on record: NextSeq 500. In the TCR library protocol, a unique molecular identifier was attached to each TCR cDNA molecule so that PCR and sequencing errors could be corrected. On the authors' methods: Decombinator tools were used for TCR identification, UMI-based error correction and CDR3 extraction. TCRs above a frequency of 2 per 1,000, corresponding to the top 1% of the tumor frequency distribution, were defined as expanded. Renyi diversity was computed with the R vegan package after each repertoire had been subsampled 100 times to 5,000 TCRs. To build CDR3 similarity networks, amino acid triplet string-kernel similarity was used, and CDR3s were connected when their pairwise similarity was above 0.82. TCRdb reanalyzed the raw reads on its own, using fastp at Q25 for trimming and MiXCR for clone calling, and kept in-frame beta chains. Entries are consolidated by CDR3 protein sequence, retaining the most common genes and DNA. TCRdb, not the original authors, processed these V and J calls. The sample table holds more than 65,000 distinct CDR3 sequences, of which roughly 12% were seen once. Clones ranked in the top ten supply 4.5% to 5.5% of the sample.

In the germline V gene (reference sequence), CDR1 corresponds to PRHDT and CDR2 to FYEKMQ. Including cysteine and phenylalanine, the CDR3 has 16 amino acids. CDR3 DNA only is kept here, 48 bases in frame from base 1. For this chain, trimming is 2 bases at the V end and 7 bases at the J end, and the number of junction bases without a gene match is 13. As concerns this clonotype: The antigen it binds to is not known. Per-base qualities were not stored, and no clone one base away is much larger.

This specimen consisted of PBMCs, obtained at surgery. The chain is assembled from TRBV13 and TRBJ2-7, with 8 middle bases fitting TRBD2. The TCR was taken from a male donor with early-stage non-small cell lung cancer. The DNA sequence is TGTGCCAGCAGCTTACGGCGGGAGGCCACTCGCGAAGAGCAGTACTTC. The resulting protein is CASSLRREATREEQYF.